The present entry profiles one T cell receptor beta chain with its context. Its antigen is as yet unknown. The data were taken from a study of long-term antiretroviral therapy in people with HIV. Study-wide results and limits: Controls had broader CDR3 length ranges than HIV repertoires did.

V was clipped by 5 bases and J by 4 bases, with 18 bases between them. CDR3 size: 15 residues. From germline, CDR1 is GTSNPN and CDR2 SVGIG (reference sequence). Version v3.0 of the immunoSEQ assay ran at survey level. TCRdb keeps only in-frame clones here, not all; method: immunoSEQ multiplex PCR. The sample holds about 23,000 clones, approximately 80% seen once. The sequence came from a man over 45 with HIV. Source: unsorted PBMCs, taken 0.3 years after starting antiretroviral therapy. The rearrangement links TRBV30 to TRBJ1-3; TRBD1 might be the D (6 bases). This chain's CDR3 is CAWAFGGAGGNTIYF. The CDR3 region has the DNA TGTGCCTGGGCCTTCGGGGGCGCGGGGGGAAACACCATATATTTT.